These T cell receptor beta chains were read from a single sample in a study of T-cell reconstitution after alpha-beta-depleted transplantation in children. From the PCR reads, TCRdb called clonotypes with MiXCR, one entry per CDR3 protein. The table has about 600,000 distinct CDR3 sequences, about 11% seen once; the top ten hold about 4%. Sample: PBMCs from the stem cell graft donor, taken from the stem cell graft. These receptors all stem from a human donor who donated a stem cell graft to a child with acute myeloid leukemia. Each CDR3 is given with its conserved first and last residue. The D gene is left open where the match is weak. A row's size may be missing; if present it is once, few, many or a size class.

>TRBJ2-6|TRBD1|TRBV5-1|few
CASSLDRGGLTGANVLTF
TGCGCCAGCAGCTTGGACAGGGGTGGGTTGACTGGGGCCAACGTCCTGACTTTC
>TRBJ2-1|-|TRBV29-1|many
CSVAPPLWINNEQFF
TGCAGCGTTGCCCCCCCCTTGTGGATTAACAATGAGCAGTTCTTC
>TRBJ1-2|-|TRBV2|few
CASSDGRDGYTF
TGTGCCAGCAGTGATGGCAGGGACGGCTACACCTTC
>TRBJ2-7|-|TRBV10-3|few
CAITGDRQAYEQYF
TGTGCCATCACAGGAGACAGGCAGGCCTACGAGCAGTACTTC
>TRBJ2-7|-|TRBV28|-
CASSSPGDRSTYEQYF
TGTGCCAGCAGTTCACCCGGTGACAGGAGTACCTACGAGCAGTACTTC
>TRBJ2-6|TRBD2|TRBV6-5|few
CASSSSGTSRSSGANVLTF
TGTGCCAGCAGTTCCTCCGGGACTAGTCGGAGCTCTGGGGCCAACGTCCTGACTTTC
>TRBJ2-4|TRBD2|TRBV11-1|-
CASSSGGAKNIQYF
TGTGCCAGCAGTAGCGGGGGGGCCAAAAACATTCAGTACTTC
>TRBJ2-2|-|TRBV6-1|many
CASSRHTGEGTGELFF
TGTGCCAGCAGCCGCCACACAGGGGAGGGAACCGGGGAGCTGTTTTTT
>TRBJ2-7|-|TRBV12-3/TRBV12-4|-
CASSVTGGNYEQYF
TGTGCCAGCAGTGTAACAGGAGGCAACTACGAGCAGTACTTC
>TRBJ2-1|TRBD1|TRBV28|-
CASSSRDRDSYNEQFF
TGTGCCAGCAGTTCCAGGGACAGGGACTCCTACAATGAGCAGTTCTTC
>TRBJ2-2|-|TRBV5-1|many
CASSLAATNTGELFF
TGCGCCAGCAGCTTGGCAGCAACGAACACCGGGGAGCTGTTTTTT
>TRBJ2-7|-|TRBV29-1|few
CSVLTGYEQYF
TGCAGCGTGTTGACAGGCTACGAGCAGTACTTC
>TRBJ2-3|-|TRBV7-3|few
CASSSEGGTDTQYF
TGTGCCAGCTCATCGGAGGGGGGGACAGATACGCAGTATTTT
>TRBJ1-1|-|TRBV6-2/TRBV6-3|-
CASSYSRSGTEAFF
TGTGCCAGCAGTTACTCGCGGTCGGGCACTGAAGCTTTCTTT
>TRBJ1-6|-|TRBV5-1|-
CASSLASTPRGNSPLHF
TGCGCCAGCAGCTTGGCCTCGACCCCGCGGGGTAATTCACCCCTCCACTTT
>TRBJ2-7|TRBD2|TRBV3-1|few
CAAASSGRAHEQYF
TGTGCCGCAGCCTCTAGCGGGAGGGCCCACGAGCAGTACTTC
>TRBJ2-3|TRBD2|TRBV20-1|few
CSARISGGKGDTDTQYF
TGCAGTGCTAGGATCAGCGGGGGCAAAGGGGACACAGATACGCAGTATTTT
>TRBJ2-3|-|TRBV20-1|many
CSARDLDTQYF
TGCAGTGCTAGAGACTTGGATACGCAGTATTTT
>TRBJ2-4|TRBD1|TRBV12-5|-
CASGSLRDREDLAKNIQYF
TGTGCTAGTGGTTCGCTCCGGGACAGGGAGGATTTAGCCAAAAACATTCAGTACTTC
>TRBJ2-3|-|TRBV7-3|few
CASSPLGGGSRTDTQYF
TGTGCCAGCAGCCCCTTGGGGGGCGGGAGTCGCACAGATACGCAGTATTTT
>TRBJ2-1|TRBD2|TRBV3-1|-
CASSQLAGVGEQFF
TGTGCCAGCAGCCAACTAGCGGGAGTGGGTGAGCAGTTCTTC
>TRBJ2-3|TRBD1|TRBV12-3/TRBV12-4|-
CASSNTGDPDTQYF
TGTGCCAGCAGTAACACAGGGGATCCAGATACGCAGTATTTT
>TRBJ2-3|TRBD2|TRBV27|many
CASSFVGGPRNTQYF
TGTGCCAGCAGTTTTGTGGGAGGGCCTAGGAATACGCAGTATTTT
>TRBJ1-2|-|TRBV20-1|many
CSARPDSYGYTF
TGCAGTGCTAGGCCGGACAGCTATGGCTACACCTTC
>TRBJ2-6|-|TRBV2|-
CASQKAGANVLTF
TGTGCCAGCCAAAAGGCTGGGGCCAACGTCCTGACTTTC
>TRBJ1-1|-|TRBV7-2|many
CASRRGGATEAFF
TGTGCCAGCAGGAGGGGGGGGGCCACTGAAGCTTTCTTT
>TRBJ1-1|TRBD1|TRBV20-1|-
CSATRDSNTEAFF
TGCAGTGCAACCCGGGACAGTAACACTGAAGCTTTCTTT
>TRBJ1-1|-|TRBV30|-
CAWINPSPGAAFF
TGTGCCTGGATCAATCCTAGCCCGGGGGCAGCTTTCTTT
>TRBJ2-5|-|TRBV27|-
CASSLSAYSETQYF
TGTGCCAGCAGTTTATCGGCTTACTCGGAGACCCAGTACTTC
>TRBJ2-3|-|TRBV10-3|-
CAISASPLPIDTQYF
TGTGCCATCAGTGCCAGCCCCCTACCGATTGATACGCAGTATTTT
>TRBJ2-5|TRBD1|TRBV6-1|many
CASSEFGQGAETQYF
TGTGCCAGCAGTGAATTTGGACAGGGGGCAGAGACCCAGTACTTC
>TRBJ2-2|TRBD2|TRBV20-1|-
CSASRGSGAGELFF
TGCAGTGCTAGTCGGGGGAGCGGGGCCGGGGAGCTGTTTTTT
>TRBJ2-7|-|TRBV12-3/TRBV12-4|-
CASCLSRAWGAVSYEQYF
TGTGCCAGCTGCTTAAGTCGCGCGTGGGGAGCCGTCTCCTACGAGCAGTACTTC
>TRBJ1-1|TRBD1|TRBV7-9|few
CASSSDRSTEAFF
TGTGCCAGCAGCTCGGACAGGAGTACTGAAGCTTTCTTT
>TRBJ1-1|-|TRBV5-1|many
CASSLGVGLNTEAFF
TGCGCCAGCAGCTTGGGGGTAGGGCTGAACACTGAAGCTTTCTTT
>TRBJ1-2|TRBD1|TRBV28|-
CASCGQGDYGYTF
TGTGCCTCCTGTGGACAGGGTGACTATGGCTACACCTTC
>TRBJ2-7|TRBD1|TRBV24-1|-
CATSIPGGQQYF
TGTGCCACCAGTATTCCAGGGGGCCAGCAGTACTTC
>TRBJ2-1|-|TRBV28|many
CASRLAEAYNEQFF
TGTGCCAGCAGGTTAGCGGAAGCCTACAATGAGCAGTTCTTC
>TRBJ1-2|-|TRBV30|-
CAFQDKTNYGYTF
TGTGCCTTCCAAGACAAAACTAACTATGGCTACACCTTC